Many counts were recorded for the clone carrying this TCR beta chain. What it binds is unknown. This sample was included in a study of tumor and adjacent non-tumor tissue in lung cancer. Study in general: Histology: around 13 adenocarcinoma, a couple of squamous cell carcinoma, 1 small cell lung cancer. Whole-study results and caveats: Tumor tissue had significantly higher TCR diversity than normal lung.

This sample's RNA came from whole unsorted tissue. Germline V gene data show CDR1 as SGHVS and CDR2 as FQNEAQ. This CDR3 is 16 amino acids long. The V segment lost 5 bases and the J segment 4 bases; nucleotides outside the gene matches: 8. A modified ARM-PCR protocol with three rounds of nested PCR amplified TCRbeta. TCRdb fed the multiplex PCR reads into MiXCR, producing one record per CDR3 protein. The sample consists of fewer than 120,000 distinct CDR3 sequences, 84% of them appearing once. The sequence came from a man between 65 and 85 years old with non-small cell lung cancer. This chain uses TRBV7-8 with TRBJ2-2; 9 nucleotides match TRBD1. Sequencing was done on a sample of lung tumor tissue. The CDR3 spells CASSPAGQGSTGELFF. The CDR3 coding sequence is TGTGCCAGCAGCCCGGCGGGACAGGGATCCACCGGGGAGCTGTTTTTT.